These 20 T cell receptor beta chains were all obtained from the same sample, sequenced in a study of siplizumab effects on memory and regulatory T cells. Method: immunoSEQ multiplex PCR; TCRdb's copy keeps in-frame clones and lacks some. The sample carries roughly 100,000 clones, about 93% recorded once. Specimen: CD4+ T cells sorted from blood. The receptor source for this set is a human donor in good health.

The CDR3 sequence: CASSALQGAKNIQYF. The CDR3 DNA reads TGTGCCAGCAGCGCTTTACAGGGGGCCAAAAACATTCAGTACTTC. The gene calls are TRBV11-2 and TRBJ2-4; 7 positions agree with TRBD1. Germline CDR1 SGHAT, CDR2 FQNNGV. The CDR3 is 15 residues long. Unmatched junction bases numbered 5, after V lost 5 bases and J lost 1 base.

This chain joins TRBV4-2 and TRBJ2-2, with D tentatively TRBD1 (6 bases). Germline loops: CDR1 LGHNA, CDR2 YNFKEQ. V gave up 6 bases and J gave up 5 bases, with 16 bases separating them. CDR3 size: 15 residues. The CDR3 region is CASRDLGAVTGELFF. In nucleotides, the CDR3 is TGTGCCAGCAGAGACCTGGGGGCTGTTACCGGGGAGCTGTTTTTT.

In DNA form, the CDR3 reads TGTGCCAGCAGTGTGGGGGGACAATCGGATACGCAGTATTTT. It specifies CASSVGGQSDTQYF. The gene calls are TRBV2 and TRBJ2-3; D could derive from TRBD1 or TRBD2 (6 bases each). CDR1 is SNHLY, CDR2 FYNNEI, per germline. V was trimmed by 4 bases and J by 6 bases, leaving 14 bases between them. The CDR3 is 14 amino acids. The full variable domain, in which reference TRBV2 and TRBJ2-3 provide the parts outside the CDR3, is EPEVTQTPSHQVTQMGQEVILRCVPISNHLYFYWYRQILGQKVEFLVSFYNNEISEKSEIFDDQFSVERPDGSNFTLKIRSTKLEDSAMYFCASSVGGQSDTQYFGPGTRLTVL.

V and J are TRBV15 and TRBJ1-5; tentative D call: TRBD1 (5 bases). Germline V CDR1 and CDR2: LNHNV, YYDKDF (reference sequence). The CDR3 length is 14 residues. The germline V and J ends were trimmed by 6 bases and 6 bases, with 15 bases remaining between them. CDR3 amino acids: CATRKGRASQPQHF. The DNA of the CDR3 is TGTGCCACCAGAAAGGGACGGGCGAGTCAGCCCCAGCATTTT.

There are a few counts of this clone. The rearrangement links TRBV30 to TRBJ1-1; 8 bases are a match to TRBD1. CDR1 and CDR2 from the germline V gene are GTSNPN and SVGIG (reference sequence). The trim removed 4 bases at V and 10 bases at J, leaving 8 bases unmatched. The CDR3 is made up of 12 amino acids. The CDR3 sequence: CAWNLRTGRAFF. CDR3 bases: TGTGCCTGGAACCTAAGGACAGGGAGAGCTTTCTTT.

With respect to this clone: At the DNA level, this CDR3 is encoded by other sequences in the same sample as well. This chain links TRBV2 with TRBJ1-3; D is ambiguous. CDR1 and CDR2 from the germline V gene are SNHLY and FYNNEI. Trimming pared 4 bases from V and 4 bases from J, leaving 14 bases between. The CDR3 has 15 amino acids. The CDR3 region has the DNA TGTGCCAGCAGTGCGGCAGGAATTACAGGAAACACCATATATTTT. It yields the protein CASSAAGITGNTIYF. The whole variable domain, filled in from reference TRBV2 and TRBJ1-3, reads EPEVTQTPSHQVTQMGQEVILRCVPISNHLYFYWYRQILGQKVEFLVSFYNNEISEKSEIFDDQFSVERPDGSNFTLKIRSTKLEDSAMYFCASSAAGITGNTIYFGEGSWLTVV.

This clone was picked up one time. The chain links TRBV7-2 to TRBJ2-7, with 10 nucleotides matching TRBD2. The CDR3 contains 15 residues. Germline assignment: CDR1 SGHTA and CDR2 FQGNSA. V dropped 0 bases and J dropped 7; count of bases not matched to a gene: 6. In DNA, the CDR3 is TGTGCCAGCAGCTTAGCTACTAGCGGGACGGGTGAGCAGTACTTC. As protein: CASSLATSGTGEQYF.

Here the CDR3 reads CASSVMQGGEKLFF. In DNA, the CDR3 is TGTGCCAGCAGTGTAATGCAGGGTGGGGAAAAACTGTTTTTT. The genes are TRBV6-1 and TRBJ1-4; maybe TRBD1 (5 bases). V was cut by 4 bases and J by 8 bases, with 14 bases left in between. This CDR3 is built from 14 residues. CDR1 is MNHNS and CDR2 is SASEGT in the germline V gene.

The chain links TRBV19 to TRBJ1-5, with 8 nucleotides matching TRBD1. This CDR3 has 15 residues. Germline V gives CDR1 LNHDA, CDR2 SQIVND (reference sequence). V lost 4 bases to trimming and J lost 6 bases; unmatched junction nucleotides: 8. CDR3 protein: CASSSGQGLRQPQHF. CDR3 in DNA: TGTGCCAGTAGTAGCGGACAGGGTTTACGTCAGCCCCAGCATTTT.

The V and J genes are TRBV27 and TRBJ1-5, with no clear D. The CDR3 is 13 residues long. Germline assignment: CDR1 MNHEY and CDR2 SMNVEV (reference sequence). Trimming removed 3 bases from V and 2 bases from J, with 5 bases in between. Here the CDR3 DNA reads TGTGCCAGCAGTTTCTACGGCAATCAGCCCCAGCATTTT. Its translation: CASSFYGNQPQHF.

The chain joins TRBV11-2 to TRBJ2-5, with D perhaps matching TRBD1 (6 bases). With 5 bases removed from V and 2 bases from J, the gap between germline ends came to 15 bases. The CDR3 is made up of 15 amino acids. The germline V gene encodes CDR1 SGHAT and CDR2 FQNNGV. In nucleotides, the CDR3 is TGTGCCAGCAGCCAATTACAGGGAGCGCAAGAGACCCAGTACTTC. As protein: CASSQLQGAQETQYF.

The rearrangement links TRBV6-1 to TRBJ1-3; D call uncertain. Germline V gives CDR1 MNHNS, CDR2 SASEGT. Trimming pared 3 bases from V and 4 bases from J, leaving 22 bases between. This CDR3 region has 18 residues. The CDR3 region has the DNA TGTGCCAGCAGTGATAAGTTAGTTGGACCAACGCCGGGAAACACCATATATTTT. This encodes CASSDKLVGPTPGNTIYF.

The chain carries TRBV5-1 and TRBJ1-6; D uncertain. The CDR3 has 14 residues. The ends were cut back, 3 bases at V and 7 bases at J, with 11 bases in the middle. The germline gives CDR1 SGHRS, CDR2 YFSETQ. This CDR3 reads CASSYRRMNSPLHF. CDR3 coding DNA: TGCGCCAGCAGCTACCGAAGAATGAATTCACCCCTCCACTTT.

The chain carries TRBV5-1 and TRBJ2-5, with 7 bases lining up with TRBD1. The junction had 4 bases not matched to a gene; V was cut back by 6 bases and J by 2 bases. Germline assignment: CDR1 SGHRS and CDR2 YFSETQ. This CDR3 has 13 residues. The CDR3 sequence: CASTPGQQETQYF. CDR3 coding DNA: TGCGCCAGCACCCCGGGACAGCAAGAGACCCAGTACTTC.

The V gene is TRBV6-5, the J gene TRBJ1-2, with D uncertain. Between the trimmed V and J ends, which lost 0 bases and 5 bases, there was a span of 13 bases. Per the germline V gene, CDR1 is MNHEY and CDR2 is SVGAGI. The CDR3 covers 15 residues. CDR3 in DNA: TGTGCCAGCAGTTACTCGTCTTCCCGCCAGTATGGCTACACCTTC. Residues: CASSYSSSRQYGYTF.

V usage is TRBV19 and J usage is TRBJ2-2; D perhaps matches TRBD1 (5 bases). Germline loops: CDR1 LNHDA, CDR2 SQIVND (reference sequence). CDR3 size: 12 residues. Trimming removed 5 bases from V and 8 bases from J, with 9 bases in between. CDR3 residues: CASSQQVGELFF. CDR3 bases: TGTGCCAGTAGTCAACAGGTTGGGGAGCTGTTTTTT.

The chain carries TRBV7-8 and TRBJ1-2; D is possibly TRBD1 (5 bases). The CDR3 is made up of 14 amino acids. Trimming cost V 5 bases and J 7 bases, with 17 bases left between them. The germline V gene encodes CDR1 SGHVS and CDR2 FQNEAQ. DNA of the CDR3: TGTGCCAGCAGCCCTACGGGAGGGGTAGCTGGCTACACCTTC. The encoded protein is CASSPTGGVAGYTF.

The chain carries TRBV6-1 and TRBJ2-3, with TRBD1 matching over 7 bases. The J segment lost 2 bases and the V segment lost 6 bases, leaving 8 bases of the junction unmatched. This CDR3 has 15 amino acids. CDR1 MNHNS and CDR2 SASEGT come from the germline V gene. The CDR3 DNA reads TGTGCCAGCAGGAAGACAGGGACCAACACAGATACGCAGTATTTT. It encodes CASRKTGTNTDTQYF.

Here the CDR3 DNA reads TGTGCCAGCAGTGGGACAGGCACAGATACGCAGTATTTT. Encoded protein: CASSGTGTDTQYF. V gene TRBV28 combines with J gene TRBJ2-3; 7 bases agree with TRBD1. The V gene end was trimmed by 5 bases and the J gene end by 1 base; junction bases not matched to a gene: 0. The CDR3 spans 13 residues. Germline V lookup: CDR1 MDHEN, CDR2 SYDVKM.

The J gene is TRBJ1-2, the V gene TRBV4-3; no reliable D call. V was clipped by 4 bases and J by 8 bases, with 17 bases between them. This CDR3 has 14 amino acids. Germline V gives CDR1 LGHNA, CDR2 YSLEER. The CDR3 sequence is CASSPLVKTYGYTF. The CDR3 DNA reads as TGCGCCAGCAGCCCCCTAGTCAAAACCTACGGCTACACCTTC.